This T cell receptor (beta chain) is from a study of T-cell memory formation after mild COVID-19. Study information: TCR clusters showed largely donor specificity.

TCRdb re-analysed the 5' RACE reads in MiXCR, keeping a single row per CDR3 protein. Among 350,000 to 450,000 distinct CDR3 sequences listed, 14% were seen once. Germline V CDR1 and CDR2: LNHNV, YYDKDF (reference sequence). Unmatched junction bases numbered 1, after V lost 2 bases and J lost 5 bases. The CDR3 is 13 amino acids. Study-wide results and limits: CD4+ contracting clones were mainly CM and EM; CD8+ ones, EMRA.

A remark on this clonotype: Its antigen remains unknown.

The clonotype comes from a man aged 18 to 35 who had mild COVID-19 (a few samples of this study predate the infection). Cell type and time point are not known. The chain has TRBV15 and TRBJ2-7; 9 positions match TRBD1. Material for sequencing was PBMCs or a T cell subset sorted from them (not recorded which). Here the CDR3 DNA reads TGTGCCACCAGCAGAAGACAGGGGGACGAGCAGTACTTC. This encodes CATSRRQGDEQYF.